This T cell receptor (beta chain) was sequenced during a study of blood T cells in healthy people across ages. General study results and limits: Bulk PBMC profiling left naive and antigen-experienced comparisons inconclusive. Per-million-T-cell TCR beta diversity fell roughly linearly with age.

Extraction of total RNA produced a minimum of 5 micrograms from each sample. As for this clonotype: The antigen is unknown.

V lost 6 bases, J lost 4 bases, and 7 bases lay in between. The CDR3 loop spans 12 amino acids. Germline V gene sequence: CDR1 MNHNS, CDR2 SASEGT. For the second PCR, which ran for about 7 to 12 cycles, a sample-barcoded 5' primer and a J-beta primer mix were used. TCRdb recomputed calls from the 5' RACE reads with MiXCR, one row per CDR3 protein. The sample lists about 1,500,000 distinct CDR3 sequences, roughly 30% occurring once. The V gene is TRBV6-1, the J gene TRBJ1-3, with D unresolved. The sequence derives from a woman in her twenties or thirties in good health. Sequenced material: blood. Here the CDR3 reads CASREAGNTIYF. CDR3 nucleotides: TGTGCCAGCAGGGAGGCGGGAAACACCATATATTTT.